The present TCR beta chain was sequenced within a study of regulatory T cells in long-lasting Graves disease. Study-wide background: Graves' patients diagnosed newly had used antithyroid drugs under 3 months.

Germline CDR1 reads LNHDA; CDR2 reads SQIVND (reference sequence). This CDR3 region has 15 residues. Trimming pared 7 bases from V and 0 bases from J, leaving 15 bases between. Building of the TCR beta libraries involved iRepertoire HTBI primers and Arm-PCR of CDR3 regions. From the multiplex PCR reads, TCRdb called clonotypes with MiXCR, one entry per CDR3 protein. The sample lists 250,000 to 400,000 distinct CDR3 sequences, about 20% occurring once. The table lists this clonotype with many counts. Its antigen is unknown. Time point in this sample: newly diagnosed GD, antithyroid drugs for less than 3 months. Isolated PBMC RNA provided the starting material for the TCR library. Study results and caveats: Not thyroid tissue but only peripheral blood was studied.

The source is a female donor with Graves disease. This rearrangement joins TRBV19 to TRBJ1-1; D is unresolved. The material was peripheral blood mononuclear cells (PBMCs), obtained at new diagnosis, from a patient treated with antithyroid drugs. CDR3 residues: CASKQMAAMNTEAFF. Written as DNA, the CDR3 is TGTGCCAGTAAGCAGATGGCAGCCATGAACACTGAAGCTTTCTTT.